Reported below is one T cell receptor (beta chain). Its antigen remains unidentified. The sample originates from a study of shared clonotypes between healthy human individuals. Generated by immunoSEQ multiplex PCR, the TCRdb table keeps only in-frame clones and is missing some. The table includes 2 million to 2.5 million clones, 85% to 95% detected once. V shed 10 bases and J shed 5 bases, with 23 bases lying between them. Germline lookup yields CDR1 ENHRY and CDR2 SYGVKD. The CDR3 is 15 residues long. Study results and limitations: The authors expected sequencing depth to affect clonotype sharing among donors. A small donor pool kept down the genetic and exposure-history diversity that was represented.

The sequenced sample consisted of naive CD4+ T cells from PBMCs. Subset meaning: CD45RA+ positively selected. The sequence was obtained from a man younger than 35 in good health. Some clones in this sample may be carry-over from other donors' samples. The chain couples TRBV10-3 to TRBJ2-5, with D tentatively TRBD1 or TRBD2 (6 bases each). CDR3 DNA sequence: TGTGCCACGGGGGCGGGACCACAACGGGCCGAGACCCAGTACTTC. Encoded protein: CATGAGPQRAETQYF.